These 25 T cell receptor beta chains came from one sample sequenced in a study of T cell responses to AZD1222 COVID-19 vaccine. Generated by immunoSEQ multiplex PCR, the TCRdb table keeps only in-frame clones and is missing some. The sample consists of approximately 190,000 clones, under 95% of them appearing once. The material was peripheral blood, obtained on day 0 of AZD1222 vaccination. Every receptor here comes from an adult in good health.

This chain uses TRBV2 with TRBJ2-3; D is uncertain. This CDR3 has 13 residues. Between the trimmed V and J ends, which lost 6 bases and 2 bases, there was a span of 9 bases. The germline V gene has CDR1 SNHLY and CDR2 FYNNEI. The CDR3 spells CASRVQFTDTQYF. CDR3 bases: TGTGCCAGCAGGGTCCAGTTCACAGATACGCAGTATTTT.

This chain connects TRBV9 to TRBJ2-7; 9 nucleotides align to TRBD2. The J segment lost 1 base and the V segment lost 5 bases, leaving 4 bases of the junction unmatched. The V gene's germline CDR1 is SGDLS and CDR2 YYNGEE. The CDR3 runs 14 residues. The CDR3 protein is CASSSGSISYEQYF. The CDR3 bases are TGTGCCAGCAGTAGCGGGAGTATATCCTACGAGCAGTACTTC.

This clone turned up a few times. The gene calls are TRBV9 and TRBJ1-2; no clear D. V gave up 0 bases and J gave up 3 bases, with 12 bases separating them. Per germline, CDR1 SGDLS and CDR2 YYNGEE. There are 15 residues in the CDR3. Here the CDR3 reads CASSVGISADYGYTF. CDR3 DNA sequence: TGTGCCAGCAGCGTAGGGATTTCGGCTGACTATGGCTACACCTTC.

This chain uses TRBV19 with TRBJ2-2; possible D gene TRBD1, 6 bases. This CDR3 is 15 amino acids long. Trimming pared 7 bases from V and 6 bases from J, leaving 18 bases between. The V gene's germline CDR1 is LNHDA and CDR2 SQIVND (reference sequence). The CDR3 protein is CASMPGGVYSGELFF. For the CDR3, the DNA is TGTGCCAGTATGCCTGGGGGCGTTTATTCCGGGGAGCTGTTTTTT.

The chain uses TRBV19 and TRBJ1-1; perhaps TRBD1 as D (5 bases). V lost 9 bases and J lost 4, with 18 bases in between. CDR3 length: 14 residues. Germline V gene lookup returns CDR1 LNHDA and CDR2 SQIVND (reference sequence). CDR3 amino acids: CASSVGGGSTEAFF. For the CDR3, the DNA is TGTGCCAGCAGCGTCGGGGGTGGGTCCACTGAAGCTTTCTTT.

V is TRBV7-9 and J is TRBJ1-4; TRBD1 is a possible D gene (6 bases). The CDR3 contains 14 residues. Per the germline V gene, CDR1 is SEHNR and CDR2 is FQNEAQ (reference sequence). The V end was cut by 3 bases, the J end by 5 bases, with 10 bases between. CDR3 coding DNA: TGTGCCAGCAGCTTCGGGGGGCAGAATGAAAAACTGTTTTTT. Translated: CASSFGGQNEKLFF.

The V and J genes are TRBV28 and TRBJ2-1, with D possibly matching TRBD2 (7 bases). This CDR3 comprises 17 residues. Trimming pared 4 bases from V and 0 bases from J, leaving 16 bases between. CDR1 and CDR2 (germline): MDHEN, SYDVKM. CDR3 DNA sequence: TGTGCCAGCAGTTCCCCCCGCGGGGGCCGCTCCTACAATGAGCAGTTCTTC. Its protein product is CASSSPRGGRSYNEQFF.

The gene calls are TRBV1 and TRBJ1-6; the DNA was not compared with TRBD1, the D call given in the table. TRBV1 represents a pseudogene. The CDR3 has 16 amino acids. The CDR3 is CTSSRNRDSLNSPLHF. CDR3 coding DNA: TGCACCAGCAGCAGAAACCGGGACAGCTTGAATTCACCCCTCCACTTT.

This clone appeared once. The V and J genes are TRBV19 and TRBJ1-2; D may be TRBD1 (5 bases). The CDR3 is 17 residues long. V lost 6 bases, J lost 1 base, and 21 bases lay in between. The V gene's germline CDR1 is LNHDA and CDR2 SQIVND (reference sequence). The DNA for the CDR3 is TGTGCCAGTAGGGAGGGGATGGGGAGCGGCATTAACTATGGCTACACCTTC. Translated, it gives CASREGMGSGINYGYTF.

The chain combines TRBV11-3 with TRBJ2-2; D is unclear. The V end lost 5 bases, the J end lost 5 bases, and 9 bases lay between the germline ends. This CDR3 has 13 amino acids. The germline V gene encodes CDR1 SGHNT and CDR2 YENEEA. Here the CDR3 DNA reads TGTGCCAGCAGCCAATTGGCAACCGGGGAGCTGTTTTTT. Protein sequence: CASSQLATGELFF.

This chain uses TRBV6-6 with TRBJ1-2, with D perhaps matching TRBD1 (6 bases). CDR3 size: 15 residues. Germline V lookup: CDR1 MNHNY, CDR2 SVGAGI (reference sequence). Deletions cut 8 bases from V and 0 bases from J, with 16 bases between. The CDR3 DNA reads TGTGCCAGCCTCAGACGACAGGACTCTAACTATGGCTACACCTTC. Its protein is CASLRRQDSNYGYTF.

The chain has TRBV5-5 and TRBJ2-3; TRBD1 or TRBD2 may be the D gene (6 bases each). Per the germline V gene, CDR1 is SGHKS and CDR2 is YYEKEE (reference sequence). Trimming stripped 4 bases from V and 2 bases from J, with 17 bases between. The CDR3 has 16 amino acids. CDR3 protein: CASSLRSGASTDTQYF. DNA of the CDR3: TGTGCCAGCAGCCTCAGGTCGGGGGCTTCCACAGATACGCAGTATTTT.

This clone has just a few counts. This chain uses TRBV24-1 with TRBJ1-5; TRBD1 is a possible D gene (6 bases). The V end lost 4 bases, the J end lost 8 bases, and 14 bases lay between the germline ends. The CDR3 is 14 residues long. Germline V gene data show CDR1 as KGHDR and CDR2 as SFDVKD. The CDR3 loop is CATSDPRGMEPQHF. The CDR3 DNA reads TGTGCCACCAGTGACCCTAGGGGGATGGAGCCCCAGCATTTT.

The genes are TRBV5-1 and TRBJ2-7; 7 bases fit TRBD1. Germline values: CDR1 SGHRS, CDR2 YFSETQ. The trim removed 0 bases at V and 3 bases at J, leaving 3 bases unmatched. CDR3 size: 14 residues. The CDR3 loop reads CASSLAGTVYEQYF. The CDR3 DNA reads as TGCGCCAGCAGCTTGGCCGGGACAGTCTACGAGCAGTACTTC.

The CDR3 coding sequence is TGTGCCAGCAGCTCTTTAGGGACGGGTGAGCAGTTCTTC. As protein: CASSSLGTGEQFF. V is TRBV11-3 and J is TRBJ2-1; D is tentatively TRBD1 or TRBD2 (5 bases each). Per the germline V gene, CDR1 is SGHNT and CDR2 is YENEEA. Trimming pared 4 bases from V and 9 bases from J, leaving 13 bases between. The CDR3 sequence is 13 residues long. Based on the CDR3 plus reference TRBV11-3 and TRBJ2-1, the full variable domain is EAGVVQSPRYKIIEKKQPVAFWCNPISGHNTLYWYLQNLGQGPELLIRYENEEAVDDSQLPKDRFSAERLKGVDSTLKIQPAELGDSAVYLCASSSLGTGEQFFGPGTRLTVL.

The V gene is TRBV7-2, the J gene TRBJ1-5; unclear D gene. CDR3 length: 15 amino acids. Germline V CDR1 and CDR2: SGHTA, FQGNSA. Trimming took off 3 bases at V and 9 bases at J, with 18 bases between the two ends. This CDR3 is CASSLVRGNSLPQHF. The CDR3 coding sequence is TGTGCCAGCAGCTTGGTGAGAGGGAATTCGCTGCCCCAGCATTTT.

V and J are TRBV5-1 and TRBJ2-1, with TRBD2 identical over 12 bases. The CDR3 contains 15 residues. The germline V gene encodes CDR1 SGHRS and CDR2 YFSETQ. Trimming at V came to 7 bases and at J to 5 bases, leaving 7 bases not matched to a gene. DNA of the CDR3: TGCGCCAGCCGGGAGGGACTAGCGGGCAACAATGAGCAGTTCTTC. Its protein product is CASREGLAGNNEQFF. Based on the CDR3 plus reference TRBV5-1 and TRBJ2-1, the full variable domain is KAGVTQTPRYLIKTRGQQVTLSCSPISGHRSVSWYQQTPGQGLQFLFEYFSETQRNKGNFPGRFSGRQFSNSRSEMNVSTLELGDSALYLCASREGLAGNNEQFFGPGTRLTVL.

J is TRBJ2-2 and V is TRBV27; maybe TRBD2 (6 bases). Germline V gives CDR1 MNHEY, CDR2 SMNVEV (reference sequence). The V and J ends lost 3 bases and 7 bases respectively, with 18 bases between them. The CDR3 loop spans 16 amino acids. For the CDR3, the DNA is TGTGCCAGCAGTTTTACCTGGGACTTCGTTGGCGGGGAGCTGTTTTTT. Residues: CASSFTWDFVGGELFF.

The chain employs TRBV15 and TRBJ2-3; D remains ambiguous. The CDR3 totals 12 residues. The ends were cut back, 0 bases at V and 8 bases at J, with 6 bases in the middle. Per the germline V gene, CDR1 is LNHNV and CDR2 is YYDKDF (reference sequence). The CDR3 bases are TGTGCCACCAGCAGAGATATGACTACGCAGTATTTT. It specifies CATSRDMTTQYF.

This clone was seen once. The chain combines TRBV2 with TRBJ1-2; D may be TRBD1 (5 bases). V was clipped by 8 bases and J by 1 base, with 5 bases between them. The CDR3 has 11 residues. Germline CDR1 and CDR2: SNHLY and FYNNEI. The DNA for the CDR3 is TGTGCCAGCCAGGGTAACTATGGCTACACCTTC. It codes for CASQGNYGYTF. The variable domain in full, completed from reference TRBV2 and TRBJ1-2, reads EPEVTQTPSHQVTQMGQEVILRCVPISNHLYFYWYRQILGQKVEFLVSFYNNEISEKSEIFDDQFSVERPDGSNFTLKIRSTKLEDSAMYFCASQGNYGYTFGSGTRLTVV.

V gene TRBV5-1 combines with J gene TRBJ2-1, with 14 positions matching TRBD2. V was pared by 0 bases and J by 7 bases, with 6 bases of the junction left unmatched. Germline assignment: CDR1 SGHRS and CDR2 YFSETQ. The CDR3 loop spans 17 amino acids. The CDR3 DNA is TGCGCCAGCAGCTTGGGAGGGACTAGCGGGGGCCGAAATGAGCAGTTCTTC. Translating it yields CASSLGGTSGGRNEQFF. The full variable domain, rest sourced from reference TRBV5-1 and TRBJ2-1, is KAGVTQTPRYLIKTRGQQVTLSCSPISGHRSVSWYQQTPGQGLQFLFEYFSETQRNKGNFPGRFSGRQFSNSRSEMNVSTLELGDSALYLCASSLGGTSGGRNEQFFGPGTRLTVL.

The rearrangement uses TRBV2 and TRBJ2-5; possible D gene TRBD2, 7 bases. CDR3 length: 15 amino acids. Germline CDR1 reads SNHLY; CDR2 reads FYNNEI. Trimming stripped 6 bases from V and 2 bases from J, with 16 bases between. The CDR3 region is CASRDLGGLQETQYF. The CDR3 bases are TGTGCCAGCAGGGACTTAGGGGGACTACAAGAGACCCAGTACTTC. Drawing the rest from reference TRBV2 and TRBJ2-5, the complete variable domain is EPEVTQTPSHQVTQMGQEVILRCVPISNHLYFYWYRQILGQKVEFLVSFYNNEISEKSEIFDDQFSVERPDGSNFTLKIRSTKLEDSAMYFCASRDLGGLQETQYFGPGTRLLVL.

Written as DNA, the CDR3 is TGTGCCAGCAGCGTAGGACTAGGGGAAAACATTCAGTACTTC. As protein: CASSVGLGENIQYF. The gene calls are TRBV9 and TRBJ2-4; the D gene is possibly TRBD2 (6 bases). Looked up from germline, CDR1 is SGDLS and CDR2 is YYNGEE. The V end was cut by 0 bases, the J end by 5 bases, with 9 bases between. The CDR3 is 14 residues long.

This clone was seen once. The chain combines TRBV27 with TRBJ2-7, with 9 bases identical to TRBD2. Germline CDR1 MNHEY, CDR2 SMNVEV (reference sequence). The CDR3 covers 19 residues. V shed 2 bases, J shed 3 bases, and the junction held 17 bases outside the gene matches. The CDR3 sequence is CASSLTPNSGTSRDYEQYF. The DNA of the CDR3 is TGTGCCAGCAGTTTAACGCCTAACTCTGGGACTAGCAGGGACTACGAGCAGTACTTC.

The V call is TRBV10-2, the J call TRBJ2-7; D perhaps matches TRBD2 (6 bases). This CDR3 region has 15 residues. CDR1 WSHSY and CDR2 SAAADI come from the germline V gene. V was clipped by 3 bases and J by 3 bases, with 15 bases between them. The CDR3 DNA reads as TGCGCCAGCAGTGACCCTTCTAACGGGAGCTACGAGCAGTACTTC. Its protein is CASSDPSNGSYEQYF.